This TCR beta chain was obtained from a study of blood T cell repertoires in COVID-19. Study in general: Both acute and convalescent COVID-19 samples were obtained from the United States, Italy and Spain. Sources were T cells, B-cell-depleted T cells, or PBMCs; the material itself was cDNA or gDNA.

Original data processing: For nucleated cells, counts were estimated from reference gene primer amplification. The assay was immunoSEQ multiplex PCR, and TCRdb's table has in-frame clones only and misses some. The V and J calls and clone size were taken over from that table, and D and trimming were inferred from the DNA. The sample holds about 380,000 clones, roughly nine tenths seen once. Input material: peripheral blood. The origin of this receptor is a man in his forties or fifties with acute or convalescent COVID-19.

This chain's CDR3 is CASSLGTSGMVEQYF. CDR3 bases: TGTGCCAGCAGCTTAGGGACTAGCGGGATGGTTGAGCAGTACTTC. The rearrangement uses TRBV7-9 and TRBJ2-7; 12 bases match TRBD2. Germline values: CDR1 SEHNR, CDR2 FQNEAQ (reference sequence). The CDR3 has 15 amino acids. With V trimmed by 1 base and J by 7 bases, 5 bases remained unmatched.